This TCR beta chain was recorded in a study of T cells in Graves' hyperthyroidism and ophthalmopathy. Study-wide results and caveats: The blood repertoire included most of the expanded thyroid clonotypes above 0.001.

This clonotype was seen ten or more times. Its antigen is unknown. Deletions cut 3 bases from V and 3 bases from J, with 9 bases between. The germline CDR1 and CDR2 sequences are MDHEN and SYDVKM. The length of the CDR3 is 13 residues. Using RNA transcripts as the source, TCR beta CDR3 regions were amplified. With the HTBI primer set, the TCR CDR3 went through a first round of RT-PCR. TCRdb re-called the multiplex PCR reads through MiXCR, storing one row per CDR3 protein. In the table there are about 500,000 distinct CDR3 sequences, approximately 16% of which are singletons. Patients showing uncontrolled infection, other autoimmune disease, pregnancy or lactation were ineligible.

Sequences were obtained from blood. The J gene is TRBJ2-7, the V gene TRBV28; possible D gene TRBD1, 5 bases. The TCR was taken from a woman aged 25 to 39 with Graves' ophthalmopathy. The CDR3 spells CASSFYQGYEQYF. The CDR3 nucleotides read TGTGCCAGCAGTTTCTACCAGGGCTACGAGCAGTACTTC.